This T cell receptor (beta chain) was sequenced for a study of T cell responses to AZD1222 COVID-19 vaccine. The study's findings and limits: Repertoire sampling was restricted to post-peak T cell response timepoints.

Assay: immunoSEQ multiplex PCR; the TCRdb copy retains only in-frame clones and omits some. The sample holds around 130,000 clones, about 93% seen once. Notes on this clone: Its antigen remains unidentified.

CDR1 and CDR2 from the germline V gene are MNHNS and SASEGT. The length of the CDR3 is 14 residues. V lost 4 bases, J lost 2 bases, and 11 bases lay in between. The specimen comprised peripheral blood, sampled on day 0 of AZD1222 vaccination. This clonotype was obtained from an adult in good health. J is TRBJ2-5 and V is TRBV6-1; TRBD2 is a possible D gene (5 bases). The CDR3 DNA reads TGTGCCAGCAGTGTAGCGAGTCTACAAGAGACCCAGTACTTC. As protein: CASSVASLQETQYF.